This T cell receptor (beta chain) emerged from a study of Ad26.COV2.S vaccination and SARS-CoV-2 variants. Study findings and constraints: Non-spike TCR breadth was similar in vaccine and placebo recipients.

As for treatment: some 20 received Ad26.COV2.S at low or high dose, single or two shots; about 5 received placebo; per-sample allocation not given. Specimen acquisition occurred on day 63 following the initial vaccine or placebo injection. What was given as vaccine was an Ad26 vector encoding Wuhan-strain SARS-CoV-2 spike. A remark on this clone: The antigen is not known.

Sequenced by immunoSEQ multiplex PCR; TCRdb stores in-frame clones only, minus some. The sample records about 440,000 clones, roughly 91% being singletons. V was shortened by 7 bases and J by 9 bases, with 1 base between the two germline ends. The CDR3 is 8 residues long. Germline values: CDR1 DFQATT, CDR2 SNEGSKA (reference sequence). The clonotype originates from a person between 18 and 65 years old who received the Ad26.COV2.S COVID-19 vaccine or a placebo. Material: peripheral blood, obtained in a trial of Ad26.COV2.S vaccine versus placebo. V and J are TRBV20-1 and TRBJ1-6; D not certain. For the CDR3, the DNA is TGCAGTGTTTCACCCCTCCACTTT. Its protein is CSVSPLHF.